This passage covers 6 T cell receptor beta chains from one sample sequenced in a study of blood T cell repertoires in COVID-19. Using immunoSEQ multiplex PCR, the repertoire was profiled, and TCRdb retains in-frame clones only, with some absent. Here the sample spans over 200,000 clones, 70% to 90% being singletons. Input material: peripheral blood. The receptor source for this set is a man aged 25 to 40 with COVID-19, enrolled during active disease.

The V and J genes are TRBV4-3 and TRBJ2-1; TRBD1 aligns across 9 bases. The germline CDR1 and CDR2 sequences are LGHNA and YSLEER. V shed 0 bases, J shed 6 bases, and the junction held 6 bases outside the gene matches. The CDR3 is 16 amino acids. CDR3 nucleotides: TGCGCCAGCAGCCAAGACTTTGGGACAGGGCGCAATGAGCAGTTCTTC. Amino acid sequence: CASSQDFGTGRNEQFF.

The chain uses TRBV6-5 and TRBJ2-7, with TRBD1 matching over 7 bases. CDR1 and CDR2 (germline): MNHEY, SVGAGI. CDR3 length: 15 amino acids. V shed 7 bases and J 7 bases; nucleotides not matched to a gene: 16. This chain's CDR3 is CASTLSWKGALEQYF. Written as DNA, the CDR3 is TGTGCCAGCACCCTCAGCTGGAAGGGGGCGCTTGAGCAGTACTTC.

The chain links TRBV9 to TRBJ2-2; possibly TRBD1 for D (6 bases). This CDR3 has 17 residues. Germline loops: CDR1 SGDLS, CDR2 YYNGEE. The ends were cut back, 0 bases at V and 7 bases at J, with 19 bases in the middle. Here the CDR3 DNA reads TGTGCCAGCAGCGTAGATATAAAAGGGGGTACCGTCGGGGAGCTGTTTTTT. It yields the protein CASSVDIKGGTVGELFF.

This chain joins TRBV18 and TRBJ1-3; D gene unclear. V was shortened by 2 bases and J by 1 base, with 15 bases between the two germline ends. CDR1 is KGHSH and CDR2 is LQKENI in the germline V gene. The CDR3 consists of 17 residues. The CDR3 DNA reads TGTGCCAGCTCACCAAGGAGTTCCCCGGGGTCTGGAAACACCATATATTTT. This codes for CASSPRSSPGSGNTIYF.

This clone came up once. The CDR3 protein is CASSQDSVYGGSYTGELFF. CDR3 DNA sequence: TGCGCCAGCAGCCAAGATAGTGTTTATGGCGGGAGCTACACCGGGGAGCTGTTTTTT. This chain uses TRBV4-3 with TRBJ2-2; 7 bases line up with TRBD2. The CDR3 covers 19 residues. Unmatched junction bases numbered 13, after V lost 0 bases and J lost 3 bases. Germline lookup yields CDR1 LGHNA and CDR2 YSLEER.

CDR3 sequence (DNA): TGTGCCAGCAGTTACGTGACAGGGGGGAATGAGCAGTTCTTC. Translation: CASSYVTGGNEQFF. The chain carries TRBV6-2 or TRBV6-3 and TRBJ2-1; 9 bases are a match to TRBD1. The CDR3 spans 14 residues. V was clipped by 2 bases and J by 7 bases; unmatched bases: 3. The V gene's germline CDR1 is MNHEY and CDR2 SVGEGT.